These T cell receptor beta chains were read from a single sample in a study of shared clonotypes between healthy human individuals. Profiled with immunoSEQ multiplex PCR; TCRdb holds only in-frame clones, not every one. The table shows just over 2,000,000 clones, with about 95% occurring only once. The sample taken for sequencing was naive CD8+ T cells sorted from blood. All receptors come from a young man in good health. The CDR3 runs from the conserved cysteine through the conserved F or W. The D gene is left open where the match is weak. Rows give clone size only sometimes, using once, few, many, or a class for an expanded clone.

>.|TRBJ1-1|TRBV14|.
CASSHSQGMNTEAFF
TGTGCCAGCAGCCATAGTCAGGGTATGAACACTGAAGCTTTCTTT
>.|TRBJ1-2|TRBV30|.
CAWSVLDPSPYGYTF
TGTGCCTGGAGTGTACTGGACCCGTCCCCCTATGGCTACACCTTC
>TRBD2|TRBJ2-5|TRBV9|.
CASSPNPTSGQETQYF
TGTGCCAGCAGCCCAAACCCGACTAGCGGGCAAGAGACCCAGTACTTC
>TRBD1|TRBJ2-7|TRBV11-2|.
CASSLSPGQGYEQYF
TGTGCCAGCAGCTTGTCCCCGGGACAGGGTTACGAGCAGTACTTC
>.|TRBJ1-4|TRBV7-6|.
CASSLNAAAENEKLFF
TGTGCCAGCAGCCTTAATGCCGCGGCAGAAAATGAAAAACTGTTTTTT
>TRBD1|TRBJ2-7|TRBV19|.
CASSEGAFDEQYF
TGTGCCAGTAGCGAGGGGGCCTTTGACGAGCAGTACTTC
>.|TRBJ1-2|TRBV5-6|.
CASSLGQTHYGYTF
TGTGCCAGCAGCTTGGGGCAGACTCACTATGGCTACACCTTC
>.|TRBJ2-1|TRBV23-1|.
CASPPFQLLYNEQFF
TGCGCCAGCCCCCCTTTTCAACTATTATACAATGAGCAGTTCTTC
>.|TRBJ2-2|TRBV6-5|once
CASSYSVTGELFF
TGTGCCAGCAGTTACTCTGTCACCGGGGAGCTGTTTTTT
>TRBD2|TRBJ2-3|TRBV9|once
CASSPIAGGYTDTQYF
TGTGCCAGCAGCCCTATAGCGGGGGGATACACAGATACGCAGTATTTT
>.|TRBJ2-7|TRBV5-8|once
CASSRAGMEVGYEQYF
TGTGCCAGCAGCCGCGCGGGTATGGAGGTGGGCTACGAGCAGTACTTC
>.|TRBJ2-7|TRBV27|.
CASSSSGTGIYEQYF
TGTGCCAGCAGTTCCTCCGGCACAGGGATCTACGAGCAGTACTTC
>.|TRBJ2-1|TRBV5-6|.
CASSEGGPSSYNEQFF
TGTGCCAGCAGCGAAGGAGGGCCTAGCTCCTACAATGAGCAGTTCTTC
>TRBD2|TRBJ2-7|TRBV4-1|.
CASSQPGLAEYEQYF
TGCGCCAGCAGCCAGCCGGGACTAGCGGAATACGAGCAGTACTTC
>.|TRBJ2-4|TRBV28|once
CASSDQLTVLRRSDKNIQYF
TGTGCCAGCAGCGACCAGCTGACAGTCTTGCGGCGTTCGGACAAAAACATTCAGTACTTC